This T cell receptor (beta chain) was captured in a study of blood T cell repertoires in COVID-19. Study summary: Some COVID-19 samples were acute and others convalescent; all came from the United States, Italy and Spain.

Clinical history as reported by participants underpinned cohort assignment. CDR3 length equals 16 residues. Germline values: CDR1 GTSNPN, CDR2 SVGIG (reference sequence). V was pared by 0 bases and J by 3 bases, with 6 bases of the junction left unmatched. Original handling: Counts of nucleated cells, estimated from reference gene primer amplification, were obtained. Sequencing used immunoSEQ multiplex PCR; TCRdb keeps in-frame clones, though not all of them. That table supplies the V and J calls and clone size; D and trimming were determined from the DNA. The table records roughly 180,000 clones, 86% of them present only once.

The TCR comes from a young woman who had recovered from COVID-19. The chain links TRBV30 to TRBJ2-1, with 9 bases fitting TRBD2. The material sequenced was PBMCs or T cells enriched from blood (not recorded which). The CDR3, as DNA: TGTGCCTGGAGTGTACCTGTTAGCGGGAGCTACAATGAGCAGTTCTTC. It encodes CAWSVPVSGSYNEQFF.